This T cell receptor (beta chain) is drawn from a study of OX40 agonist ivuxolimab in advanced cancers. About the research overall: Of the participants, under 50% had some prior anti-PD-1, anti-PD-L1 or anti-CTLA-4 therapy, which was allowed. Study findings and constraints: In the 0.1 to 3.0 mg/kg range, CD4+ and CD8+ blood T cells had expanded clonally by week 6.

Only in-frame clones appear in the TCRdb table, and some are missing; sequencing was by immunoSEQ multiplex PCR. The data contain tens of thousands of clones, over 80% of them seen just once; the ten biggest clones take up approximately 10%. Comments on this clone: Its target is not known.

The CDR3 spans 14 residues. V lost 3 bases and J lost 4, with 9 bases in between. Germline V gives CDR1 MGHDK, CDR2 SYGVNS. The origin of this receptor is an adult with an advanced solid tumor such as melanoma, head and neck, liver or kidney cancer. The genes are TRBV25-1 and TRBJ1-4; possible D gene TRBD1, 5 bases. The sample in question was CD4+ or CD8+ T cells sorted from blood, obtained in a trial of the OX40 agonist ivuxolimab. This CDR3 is CASSERGYNEKLFF. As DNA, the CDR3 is TGTGCCAGCAGTGAGAGGGGATATAATGAAAAACTGTTTTTT. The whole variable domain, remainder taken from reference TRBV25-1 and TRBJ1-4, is EADIYQTPRYLVIGTGKKITLECSQTMGHDKMYWYQQDPGMELHLIHYSYGVNSTEKGDLSSESTVSRIRTEHFPLTLESARPSHTSQYLCASSERGYNEKLFFGSGTQLSVL.